These T cell receptor beta chains were read from a single sample in a study of beta chain features in type 1 diabetes. Clones were sequenced by immunoSEQ multiplex PCR, and TCRdb holds only the in-frame ones, with some missing. The table has fewer than 20,000 clones, about 40% seen once. Input material: stem cell memory CD4+ T cells from blood. All receptors derive from a woman aged 40 to 50 in good health. CDR3s include the opening cysteine and the closing phenylalanine or tryptophan. D genes are given only for firm matches. Some rows have no size entry. The others give once, few or many, or a class for an expanded clone.

TRBD2,TRBJ2-5,-,TRBV7-2,TGTGCCAGCAGCTCACAAACTAGCGCAGAGACCCAGTACTTC,CASSSQTSAETQYF
TRBD1,TRBJ2-7,once,TRBV5-1,TGCGCCAGCAGCCTACTTACAGGGGGCCCCCACGAGCAGTACTTC,CASSLLTGGPHEQYF
TRBD2,TRBJ2-1,few,TRBV6-5,TGTGCCAGCGGGATTCGGATCGCGGGGGGGGATGAGCAGTTCTTC,CASGIRIAGGDEQFF
-,TRBJ1-2,-,TRBV2,TGTGCCAGCAGTGAATCGGGACAATGGGGCTACACCTTC,CASSESGQWGYTF
TRBD1,TRBJ1-5,-,TRBV28,TGTGCCAGCAGTACACCGCCGGGACAGGGGGCAGGTAGCAATCAGCCCCAGCATTTT,CASSTPPGQGAGSNQPQHF
TRBD1,TRBJ1-5,few,TRBV7-2,TGTGCCAGCAGCGCAGGGGGCGAGGGCCAGCATTTT,CASSAGGEGQHF
TRBD2,TRBJ2-2,few,TRBV10-3,TGTGCCATCAGTGGGCTAGCGGGGACGGACACCGGGGAGCTGTTTTTT,CAISGLAGTDTGELFF
TRBD2,TRBJ2-3,-,TRBV11-2,TGTGCCAGCAGCTTGGTAGCGGGGGGAAGCACAGATACGCAGTATTTT,CASSLVAGGSTDTQYF
TRBD2,TRBJ2-3,-,TRBV2,TGTGCCAGCAGGTGGACTAGCGGGGGACTACTACGAAGCACAGATACGCAGTATTTT,CASRWTSGGLLRSTDTQYF
TRBD1,TRBJ1-6,few,TRBV5-1,TGCGCCAGCAGCTTGGGGGCCGGGACAGGGAATTCACCCCTCCACTTT,CASSLGAGTGNSPLHF
TRBD2,TRBJ2-7,once,TRBV18,TGTGCCAGCTCACCTACGGGACTAGGGATTTACGAGCAGTACTTC,CASSPTGLGIYEQYF
TRBD2,TRBJ2-3,-,TRBV27,TGTGCCAGCAGTTTAGGACTAGCGGGCGCAGATACGCAGTATTTT,CASSLGLAGADTQYF